This T cell receptor (beta chain) derives from a study of blood T cell repertoires in COVID-19. Study context: From the United States, Italy and Spain came samples of acute and convalescent COVID-19. PBMCs, B-cell-depleted T cells, or T cells provided the cDNA or gDNA that made up the material.

As processed by the authors: Quantification of nucleated cells was approximated via reference gene primer amplification. Generated by immunoSEQ multiplex PCR, the TCRdb table keeps only in-frame clones and is missing some. The V and J calls and clone size are taken from that table; D and trimming were inferred from the DNA. Of fewer than 250,000 clones detected, 70% to 90% appear once; the ten largest clones hold around 0.7%. Germline lookup yields CDR1 MNHEY and CDR2 SMNVEV (reference sequence). The CDR3 is 15 amino acids. V was clipped by 5 bases and J by 0 bases; unmatched bases: 6. The source is a man aged 40-55 years with acute or convalescent COVID-19. Material: peripheral blood. V gene TRBV27 combines with J gene TRBJ1-1; 7 nucleotides line up with TRBD1. The CDR3 bases are TGTGCCAGCAGTACCATGGGACAGTTGAACACTGAAGCTTTCTTT. This encodes CASSTMGQLNTEAFF.